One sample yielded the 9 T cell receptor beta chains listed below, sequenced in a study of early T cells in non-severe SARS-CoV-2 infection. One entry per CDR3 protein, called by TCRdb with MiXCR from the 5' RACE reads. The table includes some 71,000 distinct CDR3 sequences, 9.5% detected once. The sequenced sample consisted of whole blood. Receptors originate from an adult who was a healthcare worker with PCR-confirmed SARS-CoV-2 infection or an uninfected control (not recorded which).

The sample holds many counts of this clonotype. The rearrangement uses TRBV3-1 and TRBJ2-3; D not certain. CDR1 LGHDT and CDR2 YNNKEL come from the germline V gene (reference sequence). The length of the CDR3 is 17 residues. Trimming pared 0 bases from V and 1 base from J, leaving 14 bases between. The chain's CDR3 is CASSQERRVGRTDTQYF. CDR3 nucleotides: TGTGCCAGCAGCCAAGAACGTCGGGTAGGGCGCACAGATACGCAGTATTTT.

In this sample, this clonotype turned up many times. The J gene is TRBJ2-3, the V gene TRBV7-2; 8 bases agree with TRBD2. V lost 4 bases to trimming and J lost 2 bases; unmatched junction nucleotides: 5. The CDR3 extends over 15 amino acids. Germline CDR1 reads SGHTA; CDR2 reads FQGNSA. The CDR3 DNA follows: TGTGCCAGCAGCTCACAAGCGGGGGACACAGATACGCAGTATTTT. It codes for CASSSQAGDTDTQYF.

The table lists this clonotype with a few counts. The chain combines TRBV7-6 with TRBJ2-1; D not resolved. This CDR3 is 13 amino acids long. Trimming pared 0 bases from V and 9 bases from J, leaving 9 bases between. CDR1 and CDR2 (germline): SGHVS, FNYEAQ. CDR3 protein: CASSLARTSEQFF. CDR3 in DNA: TGTGCCAGCAGCTTAGCGCGGACCTCTGAGCAGTTCTTC.

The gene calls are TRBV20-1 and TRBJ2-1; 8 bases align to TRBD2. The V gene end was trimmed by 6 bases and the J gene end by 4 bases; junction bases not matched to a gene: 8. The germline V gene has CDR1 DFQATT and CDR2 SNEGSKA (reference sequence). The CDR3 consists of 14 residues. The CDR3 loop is CSALLAEVYNEQFF. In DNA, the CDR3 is TGCAGTGCCTTACTAGCGGAGGTTTACAATGAGCAGTTCTTC.

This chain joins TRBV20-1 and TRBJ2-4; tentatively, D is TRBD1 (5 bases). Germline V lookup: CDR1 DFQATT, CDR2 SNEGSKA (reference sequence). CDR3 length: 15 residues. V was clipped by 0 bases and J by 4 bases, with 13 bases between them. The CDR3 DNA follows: TGCAGTGCTAGAGAAATTTCAGGGCCAAAAAACATTCAGTACTTC. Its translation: CSAREISGPKNIQYF.

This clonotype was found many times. Here the CDR3 DNA reads TGCAGTGCGATCCCGCAGGTAAACACTGAAGCTTTCTTT. Amino acid sequence: CSAIPQVNTEAFF. The V gene is TRBV20-1, the J gene TRBJ1-1; D not resolved. The CDR3 loop spans 13 amino acids. Trimming removed 6 bases at V and 2 bases at J, with 13 bases between. Germline V gives CDR1 DFQATT, CDR2 SNEGSKA (reference sequence).

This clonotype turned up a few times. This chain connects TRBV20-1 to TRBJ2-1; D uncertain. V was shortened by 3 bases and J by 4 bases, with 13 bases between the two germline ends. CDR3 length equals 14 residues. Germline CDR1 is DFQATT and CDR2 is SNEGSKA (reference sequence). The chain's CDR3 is CSASFVRSYNEQFF. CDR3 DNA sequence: TGCAGTGCTAGTTTCGTCAGGAGTTACAATGAGCAGTTCTTC.

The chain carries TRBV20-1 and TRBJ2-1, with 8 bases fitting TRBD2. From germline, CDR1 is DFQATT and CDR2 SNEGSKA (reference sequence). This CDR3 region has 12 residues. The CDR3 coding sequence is TGCAGCGAGGTAGCGGGACTGGATGAGCAGTTCTTC. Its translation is CSEVAGLDEQFF.

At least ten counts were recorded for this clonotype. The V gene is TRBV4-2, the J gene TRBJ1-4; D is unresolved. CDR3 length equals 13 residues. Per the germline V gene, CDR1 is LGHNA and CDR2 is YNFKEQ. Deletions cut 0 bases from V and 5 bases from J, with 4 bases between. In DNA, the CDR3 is TGTGCCAGCAGCCAAGACAGGAATGAAAAACTGTTTTTT. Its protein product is CASSQDRNEKLFF.